These 27 T cell receptor beta chains came from one sample sequenced in a study of T cell responses to AZD1222 COVID-19 vaccine. Measured with immunoSEQ multiplex PCR; TCRdb has only the in-frame clones, and not every one. The sample has about 99,000 clones, roughly nine tenths seen once. The sequenced sample was peripheral blood, obtained on day 0 of AZD1222 vaccination. The receptors were gathered from an adult in good health.

J is TRBJ1-2 and V is TRBV5-1; D ambiguous. Germline lookup yields CDR1 SGHRS and CDR2 YFSETQ. V lost 4 bases to trimming and J lost 8 bases, with 18 bases between them. This CDR3 is 14 amino acids long. CDR3 bases: TGCGCCAGCAGCCCGGACCGGGGTGGCGGGGGCTACACCTTC. It is translated as CASSPDRGGGGYTF.

This clone was counted a few times. The chain joins TRBV11-2 to TRBJ2-2, with D possibly being TRBD1 or TRBD2 (5 bases each). The CDR3 runs to 14 residues. V was clipped by 5 bases and J by 6 bases, with 13 bases between them. Germline CDR1 and CDR2: SGHAT and FQNNGV. Here the CDR3 reads CASSRGMGAGELFF. The CDR3, as DNA: TGTGCCAGCAGCCGAGGCATGGGGGCCGGGGAGCTGTTTTTT.

The chain has TRBV5-1 and TRBJ1-4; no clear D. Germline CDR1 SGHRS, CDR2 YFSETQ. Trimming left V 3 bases short and J 3 bases short, with 18 bases between. The CDR3 is 17 amino acids. CDR3 DNA: TGCGCCAGCAGCTCCCAGTTCTCATCGGGGTCTAATGAAAAACTGTTTTTT. This codes for CASSSQFSSGSNEKLFF.

The chain employs TRBV4-3 and TRBJ1-3; 9 bases are a match to TRBD1. CDR3 length equals 19 residues. Germline V gene lookup returns CDR1 LGHNA and CDR2 YSLEER. V lost 1 base, J lost 3 bases, and 13 bases stayed unmatched. The CDR3 nucleotides read TGCGCCAGCAGCCAAGTTTGGTCGGGGAAGACAGGGGGTGGAAACACCATATATTTT. This encodes CASSQVWSGKTGGGNTIYF.

V and J are TRBV9 and TRBJ2-1; D possibly uses TRBD1 or TRBD2 (6 bases each). Looked up from germline, CDR1 is SGDLS and CDR2 is YYNGEE. The CDR3 length is 15 residues. Trimming took off 6 bases at V and 5 bases at J, with 18 bases between the two ends. The CDR3 region is CASTPVGGSNNEQFF. For the CDR3, the DNA is TGTGCCAGCACCCCCGTGGGGGGCTCTAACAATGAGCAGTTCTTC. Based on the CDR3 plus reference TRBV9 and TRBJ2-1, the full variable domain is DSGVTQTPKHLITATGQRVTLRCSPRSGDLSVYWYQQSLDQGLQFLIQYYNGEERAKGNILERFSAQQFPDLHSELNLSSLELGDSALYFCASTPVGGSNNEQFFGPGTRLTVL.

This chain uses TRBV11-3 with TRBJ2-1, with 11 nucleotides matching TRBD2. Germline values: CDR1 SGHNT, CDR2 YENEEA. V lost 1 base and J lost 8; bases outside the gene matches: 16. The CDR3 runs 19 residues. The CDR3 nucleotides are TGTGCCAGCAGCTTAGCTCTTACTAGCGGGAGACCGCGTGGGTATGAGCAGTTCTTC. Translation: CASSLALTSGRPRGYEQFF.

The rearrangement joins TRBV19 to TRBJ2-7, with TRBD1 matching over 9 bases. The CDR3 covers 15 residues. V lost 3 bases and J lost 3; bases outside the gene matches: 6. CDR1 is LNHDA, CDR2 SQIVND, per germline (reference sequence). The CDR3 loop reads CASSIAGQGNYEQYF. CDR3 in DNA: TGTGCCAGTAGTATTGCGGGACAGGGAAACTACGAGCAGTACTTC.

The DNA for the CDR3 is TGTGCCACACAGGGCGGGGGGAGTCCGGGCACAGATACGCAGTATTTT. As protein: CATQGGGSPGTDTQYF. This sequence joins TRBV5-4 and TRBJ2-3; 8 bases map to TRBD2. CDR1 SGHNT and CDR2 YYREEE come from the germline V gene (reference sequence). V shed 9 bases, J shed 1 base, and the junction held 13 bases outside the gene matches. The CDR3 is 16 residues long. Complete variable domain (other parts from reference TRBV5-4 and TRBJ2-3): ETGVTQSPTHLIKTRGQQVTLRCSSQSGHNTVSWYQQALGQGPQFIFQYYREEENGRGNFPPRFSGLQFPNYSSELNVNALELDDSALYLCATQGGGSPGTDTQYFGPGTRLTVL.

The V gene is TRBV12-3 or TRBV12-4, the J gene TRBJ2-1; D is ambiguous. Trimming removed 0 bases at V and 8 bases at J, with 2 bases between. The CDR3 is 11 amino acids. In DNA form, the CDR3 reads TGTGCCAGCAGTTTAGCGGATGAGCAGTTCTTC. Protein: CASSLADEQFF.

J is TRBJ2-5 and V is TRBV7-2, with 15 bases fitting TRBD2. In germline, CDR1 is SGHTA, CDR2 FQGNSA. The CDR3 contains 19 residues. Trimming removed 4 bases from V and 0 bases from J; junction bases left unmatched: 9. The CDR3 DNA reads as TGTGCCAGCAGCTCGAGGGGACTAGCGGGGGGCGTAAACCAAGAGACCCAGTACTTC. Protein: CASSSRGLAGGVNQETQYF.

This chain links TRBV6-2 or TRBV6-3 with TRBJ2-2; perhaps D is TRBD1 or TRBD2 (5 bases each). V was cut by 6 bases and J by 1 base, with 12 bases left in between. Germline V CDR1 and CDR2: MNHEY, SVGEGT. This CDR3 contains 15 residues. CDR3 loop: CASSPMGVNTGELFF. Here the CDR3 DNA reads TGTGCCAGCAGCCCTATGGGGGTGAACACCGGGGAGCTGTTTTTT.

V usage is TRBV2 and J usage is TRBJ1-2, with D possibly matching TRBD1 (5 bases). Germline CDR1 reads SNHLY; CDR2 reads FYNNEI. The length of the CDR3 is 14 residues. Deletions cut 0 bases from V and 8 bases from J, with 13 bases between. CDR3 sequence reads: CASSEAAGLRGYTF. DNA for the CDR3: TGTGCCAGCAGTGAAGCAGCAGGGTTGAGGGGCTACACCTTC.

This clone was observed a single time. V is TRBV2 and J is TRBJ2-1, with a weak D call TRBD1 (6 bases). The length of the CDR3 is 13 residues. Per the germline V gene, CDR1 is SNHLY and CDR2 is FYNNEI. The V end was cut by 3 bases, the J end by 10 bases, with 13 bases between. As DNA, the CDR3 is TGTGCCAGCAGTGAGGGCAGGGGATTGGAGCAGTTCTTC. Protein sequence: CASSEGRGLEQFF.

The chain employs TRBV24-1 and TRBJ2-3; D uncertain. CDR1 is KGHDR and CDR2 is SFDVKD in the germline V gene. CDR3 size: 14 residues. Trimming removed 3 bases from V and 2 bases from J, with 8 bases in between. The CDR3 is CATSDTYHTDTQYF. The CDR3 DNA reads TGTGCCACCAGTGATACGTACCACACAGATACGCAGTATTTT.

This chain connects TRBV6-2 or TRBV6-3 to TRBJ2-1, with D maybe TRBD2 (5 bases). Germline CDR1 is MNHEY and CDR2 is SVGEGT. V lost 6 bases, J lost 0 bases, and 12 bases lay in between. The CDR3 loop spans 15 amino acids. The CDR3, as DNA: TGTGCCAGCAGCCAACTAGGGAGCTCCTACAATGAGCAGTTCTTC. The encoded protein is CASSQLGSSYNEQFF.

Concerning this clone: One end of the junction does not line up with germline, which may come from a read error. The V gene is TRBV5-1, the J gene TRBJ1-6; D is perhaps TRBD1 (6 bases). CDR3 size: 16 residues. CDR1 is SGHRS and CDR2 is YFSETQ in the germline V gene. CDR3 nucleotides: TGTGCCAGCAGCCCGACCGGGACACAAAATAATTCACCCCTCCACTTT. It yields the protein CASSPTGTQNNSPLHF.

This chain connects TRBV11-2 to TRBJ1-3, with 7 positions matching TRBD1. This CDR3 spans 13 amino acids. Germline CDR1 SGHAT, CDR2 FQNNGV. With 5 bases clipped from V and 4 bases from J, the junction kept 2 bases outside the gene matches. As DNA, the CDR3 is TGTGCCAGCAGCCCGGGACAGGGAAACACCATATATTTT. This translates into CASSPGQGNTIYF.

As regards this clone: Other DNA sequences of this sample code for an identical CDR3. J is TRBJ1-5 and V is TRBV19; possibly TRBD1 for D (5 bases). The germline CDR1 and CDR2 sequences are LNHDA and SQIVND (reference sequence). The CDR3 has 14 amino acids. V was clipped by 2 bases and J by 4 bases, with 9 bases between them. The CDR3 region has the DNA TGTGCCAGTAGTATATCGGGGGAAAATCAGCCCCAGCATTTT. It encodes CASSISGENQPQHF.

This clone was observed a handful of times. The chain joins TRBV12-3 or TRBV12-4 to TRBJ1-1, with TRBD1 matching over 7 bases. Trimming took 3 bases from V and 11 from J; bases not matched to a gene: 9. The CDR3 has 13 residues. The CDR3 DNA sequence: TGTGCCAGCAGTTTTTTAGGGGGCGTAGGGGCTTTCTTT. Its translation is CASSFLGGVGAFF.

This clone was counted only a few times. The chain carries TRBV11-3 and TRBJ2-2; 9 positions agree with TRBD1. Trimming took 3 bases from V and 7 from J; bases not matched to a gene: 9. CDR3 length equals 16 residues. Germline V gene sequence: CDR1 SGHNT, CDR2 YENEEA. CDR3 region: CASSFGQGSGVGELFF. DNA for the CDR3: TGTGCCAGCAGCTTCGGACAGGGGAGCGGTGTCGGGGAGCTGTTTTTT.

The DNA for the CDR3 is TGTGCCAGTAGTGGGACTAGCGGCCGCAATGAGCAGTTCTTC. Its translation: CASSGTSGRNEQFF. The chain joins TRBV19 to TRBJ2-1, with 11 bases fitting TRBD2. CDR3 length equals 14 residues. The germline CDR1 and CDR2 sequences are LNHDA and SQIVND (reference sequence). Trimming at V came to 5 bases and at J to 6 bases, leaving 3 bases not matched to a gene. Using reference TRBV19 and TRBJ2-1 for the parts outside the CDR3, the full variable domain is DGGITQSPKYLFRKEGQNVTLSCEQNLNHDAMYWYRQDPGQGLRLIYYSQIVNDFQKGDIAEGYSVSREKKESFPLTVTSAQKNPTAFYLCASSGTSGRNEQFFGPGTRLTVL.

This clone was counted between two and nine times. The chain carries TRBV4-2 and TRBJ2-7, with D perhaps TRBD1 or TRBD2 (5 bases each). The CDR3 has 16 residues. Trimming stripped 1 base from V and 2 bases from J, with 15 bases between. Germline V gives CDR1 LGHNA, CDR2 YNFKEQ. The DNA of the CDR3 is TGTGCCAGCAGCCAAGGTTCAAATGGGGGTACCTACGAGCAGTACTTC. It translates to CASSQGSNGGTYEQYF.

The chain recombines TRBV28 with TRBJ2-7; the D is unclear. CDR3 length equals 13 residues. From germline, CDR1 is MDHEN and CDR2 SYDVKM. Between the trimmed V and J ends, which lost 3 bases and 0 bases, there was a span of 6 bases. The CDR3 here is CASSFQSSYEQYF. CDR3 nucleotides: TGTGCCAGCAGTTTCCAGAGCTCCTACGAGCAGTACTTC. Full variable domain (outside the CDR3, taken from reference TRBV28 and TRBJ2-7): DVKVTQSSRYLVKRTGEKVFLECVQDMDHENMFWYRQDPGLGLRLIYFSYDVKMKEKGDIPEGYSVSREKKERFSLILESASTNQTSMYLCASSFQSSYEQYFGPGTRLTVT.

The rearrangement links TRBV19 to TRBJ2-3, with 8 bases aligning to TRBD1. Per the germline V gene, CDR1 is LNHDA and CDR2 is SQIVND (reference sequence). The CDR3 covers 14 residues. The ends lost 3 bases at V and 6 bases at J; junction bases unmatched: 5. The CDR3 reads CASSMTGVTDTQYF. For the CDR3, the DNA is TGTGCCAGTAGTATGACAGGGGTTACGGATACGCAGTATTTT.

This sequence joins TRBV7-2 and TRBJ1-3; TRBD1 might be the D (5 bases). The CDR3 extends over 15 amino acids. Per the germline V gene, CDR1 is SGHTA and CDR2 is FQGNSA. V was clipped by 5 bases and J by 1 base, with 12 bases between them. DNA of the CDR3: TGTGCCAGCAGCGGGGGTTCCAGGTCTGGAAACACCATATATTTT. Translating it yields CASSGGSRSGNTIYF.

The chain uses TRBV19 and TRBJ2-1; no clear D gene. V lost 0 bases and J 9 bases, leaving 12 bases between the germline ends. CDR3 length: 14 residues. Germline CDR1 LNHDA, CDR2 SQIVND (reference sequence). CDR3 loop: CASSIDGAPSEQFF. DNA of the CDR3: TGTGCCAGTAGTATAGACGGCGCCCCCAGTGAGCAGTTCTTC. Based on the CDR3 plus reference TRBV19 and TRBJ2-1, the full variable domain is DGGITQSPKYLFRKEGQNVTLSCEQNLNHDAMYWYRQDPGQGLRLIYYSQIVNDFQKGDIAEGYSVSREKKESFPLTVTSAQKNPTAFYLCASSIDGAPSEQFFGPGTRLTVL.

Comments on this clone: At one end, the junction sequence differs from germline, possibly due to a read error. The genes are TRBV5-1 and TRBJ1-1; 8 nucleotides match TRBD1. This CDR3 comprises 16 residues. CDR1 SGHRS and CDR2 YFSETQ come from the germline V gene. CDR3 amino acids: CASSPYETGADTEAFF. The CDR3 DNA reads as TGTGCCAGCAGCCCCTATGAGACAGGGGCGGACACTGAAGCTTTCTTT.